This T cell receptor (beta chain) appears in the sequencing data of a study of technical replicates of blood from several donors. The CDR3 sequence is 17 residues long. V dropped 1 base and J dropped 1 base, with 18 bases sitting between them. Using immunoSEQ multiplex PCR, the repertoire was profiled, and TCRdb retains in-frame clones only, with some absent. The sample carries tens of thousands of clones, nearly 98% recorded once. The clonotype was recovered from a human donor in good health. The sample consisted of T cells isolated from PBMCs. V and J are TRBV5-3 and TRBJ2-7; a weak D match, TRBD2 (6 bases). TRBV5-3 is known as an ORF, though its function is uncertain. The CDR3 spells CARSLSGRTRLSYEQYF. The CDR3 DNA follows: TGTGCCAGAAGCTTGTCTGGGAGGACAAGGCTTTCCTACGAGCAGTACTTC.